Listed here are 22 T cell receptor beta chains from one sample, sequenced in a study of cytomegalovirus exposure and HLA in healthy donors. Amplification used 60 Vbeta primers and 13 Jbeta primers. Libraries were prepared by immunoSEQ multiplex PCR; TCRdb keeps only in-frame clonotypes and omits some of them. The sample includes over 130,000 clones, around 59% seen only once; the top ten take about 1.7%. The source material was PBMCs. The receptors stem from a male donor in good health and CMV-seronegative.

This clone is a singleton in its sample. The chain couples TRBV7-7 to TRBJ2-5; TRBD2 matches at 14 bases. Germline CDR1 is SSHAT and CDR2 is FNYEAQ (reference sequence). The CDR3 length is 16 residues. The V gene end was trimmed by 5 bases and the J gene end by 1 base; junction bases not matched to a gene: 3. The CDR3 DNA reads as TGTGCCAGCAGCCCGGGACTAGCGGGGGCCCAAGAGACCCAGTACTTC. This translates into CASSPGLAGAQETQYF.

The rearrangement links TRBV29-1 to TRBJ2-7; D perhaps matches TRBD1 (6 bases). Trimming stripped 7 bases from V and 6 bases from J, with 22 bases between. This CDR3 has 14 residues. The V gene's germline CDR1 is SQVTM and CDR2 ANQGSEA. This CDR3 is CSAMITGISIEQYF. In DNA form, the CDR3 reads TGCAGCGCCATGATCACAGGGATTTCAATCGAGCAGTACTTC.

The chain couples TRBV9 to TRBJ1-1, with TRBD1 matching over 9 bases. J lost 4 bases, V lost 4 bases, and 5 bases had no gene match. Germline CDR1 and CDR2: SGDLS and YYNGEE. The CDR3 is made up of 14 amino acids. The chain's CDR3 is CASSPTGGPTEAFF. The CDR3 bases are TGTGCCAGCAGCCCTACAGGGGGCCCCACTGAAGCTTTCTTT.

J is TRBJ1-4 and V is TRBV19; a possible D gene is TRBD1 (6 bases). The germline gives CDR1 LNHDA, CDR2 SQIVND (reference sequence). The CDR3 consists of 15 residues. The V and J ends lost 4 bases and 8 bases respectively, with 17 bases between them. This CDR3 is CASSTLGTHTEKLFF. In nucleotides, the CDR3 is TGTGCCAGTAGTACCCTCGGGACACACACAGAAAAACTGTTTTTT. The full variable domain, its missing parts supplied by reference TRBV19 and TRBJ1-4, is DGGITQSPKYLFRKEGQNVTLSCEQNLNHDAMYWYRQDPGQGLRLIYYSQIVNDFQKGDIAEGYSVSREKKESFPLTVTSAQKNPTAFYLCASSTLGTHTEKLFFGSGTQLSVL.

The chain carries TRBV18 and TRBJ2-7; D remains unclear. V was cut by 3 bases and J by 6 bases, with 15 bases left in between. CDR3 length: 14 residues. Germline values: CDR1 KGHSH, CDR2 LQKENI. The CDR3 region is CASSPGQVPFEQYF. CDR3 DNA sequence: TGTGCCAGCTCACCGGGTCAGGTCCCCTTCGAGCAGTACTTC.

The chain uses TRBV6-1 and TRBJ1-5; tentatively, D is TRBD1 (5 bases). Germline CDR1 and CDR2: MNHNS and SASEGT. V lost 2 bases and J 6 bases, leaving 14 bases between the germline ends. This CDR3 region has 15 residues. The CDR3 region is CASSERVSRAQPQHF. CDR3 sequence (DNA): TGTGCCAGCAGTGAAAGGGTTTCCAGGGCTCAGCCCCAGCATTTT.

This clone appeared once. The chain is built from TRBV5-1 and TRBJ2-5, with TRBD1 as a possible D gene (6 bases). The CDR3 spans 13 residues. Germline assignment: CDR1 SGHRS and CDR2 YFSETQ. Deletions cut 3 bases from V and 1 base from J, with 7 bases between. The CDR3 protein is CASSSQGQETQYF. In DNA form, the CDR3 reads TGCGCCAGCAGCTCACAGGGCCAAGAGACCCAGTACTTC.

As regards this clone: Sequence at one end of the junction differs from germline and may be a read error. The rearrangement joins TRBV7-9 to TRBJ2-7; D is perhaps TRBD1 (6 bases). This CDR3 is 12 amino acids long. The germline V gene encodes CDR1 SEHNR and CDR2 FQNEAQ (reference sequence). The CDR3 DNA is TGTTCCAGCAGCCACCGACAGGCCGAGCAGTACTTC. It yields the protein CSSSHRQAEQYF. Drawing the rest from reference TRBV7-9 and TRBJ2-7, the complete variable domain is DTGVSQNPRHKITKRGQNVTFRCDPISEHNRLYWYRQTLGQGPEFLTYFQNEAQLEKSRLLSDRFSAERPKGSFSTLEIQRTEQGDSAMYLCSSSHRQAEQYFGPGTRLTVT.

CDR3 sequence reads: CASSFRLTGSGANVLTF. The CDR3 coding sequence is TGCGCCAGCAGCTTTAGACTGACAGGATCTGGGGCCAACGTCCTGACTTTC. This rearrangement joins TRBV5-1 to TRBJ2-6; D may be TRBD1 (6 bases). Germline CDR1 reads SGHRS; CDR2 reads YFSETQ. This CDR3 comprises 17 residues. V shed 2 bases and J shed 1 base, with 13 bases lying between them.

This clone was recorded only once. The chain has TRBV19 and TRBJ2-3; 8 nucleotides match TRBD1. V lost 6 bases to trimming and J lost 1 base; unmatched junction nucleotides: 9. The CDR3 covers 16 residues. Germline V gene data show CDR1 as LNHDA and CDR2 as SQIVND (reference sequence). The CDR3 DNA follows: TGTGCCAGTAGCCTAACAGGGGGTGTCGGCACAGATACGCAGTATTTT. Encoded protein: CASSLTGGVGTDTQYF. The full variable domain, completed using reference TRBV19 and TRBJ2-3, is DGGITQSPKYLFRKEGQNVTLSCEQNLNHDAMYWYRQDPGQGLRLIYYSQIVNDFQKGDIAEGYSVSREKKESFPLTVTSAQKNPTAFYLCASSLTGGVGTDTQYFGPGTRLTVL.

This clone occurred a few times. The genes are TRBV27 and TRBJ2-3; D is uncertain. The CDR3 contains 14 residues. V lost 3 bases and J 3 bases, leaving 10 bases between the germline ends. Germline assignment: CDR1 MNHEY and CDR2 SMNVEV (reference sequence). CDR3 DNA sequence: TGTGCCAGCAGTTTCGTCCCAGAAACAGATACGCAGTATTTT. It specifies CASSFVPETDTQYF.

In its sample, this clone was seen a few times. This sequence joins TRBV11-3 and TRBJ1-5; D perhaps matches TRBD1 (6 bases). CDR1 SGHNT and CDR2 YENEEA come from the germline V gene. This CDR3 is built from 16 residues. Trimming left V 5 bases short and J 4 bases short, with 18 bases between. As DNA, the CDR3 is TGTGCCAGCAGCCCCCCTCGGACAGAAGGTAATCAGCCCCAGCATTTT. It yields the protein CASSPPRTEGNQPQHF.

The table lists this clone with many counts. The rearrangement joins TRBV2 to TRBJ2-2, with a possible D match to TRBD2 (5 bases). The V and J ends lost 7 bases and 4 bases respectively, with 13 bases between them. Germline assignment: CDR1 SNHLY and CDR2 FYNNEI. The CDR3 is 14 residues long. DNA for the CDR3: TGTGCCAGCAAAGAGGGTTTGGGCACCGGGGAGCTGTTTTTT. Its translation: CASKEGLGTGELFF.

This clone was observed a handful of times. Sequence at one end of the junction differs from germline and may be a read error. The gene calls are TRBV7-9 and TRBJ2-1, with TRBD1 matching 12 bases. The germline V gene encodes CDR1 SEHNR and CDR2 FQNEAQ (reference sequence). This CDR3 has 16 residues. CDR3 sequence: CSSNPIRDRGRMGQFF. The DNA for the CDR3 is TGTTCCAGCAACCCCATCCGGGACAGGGGGCGTATGGGGCAGTTCTTC.

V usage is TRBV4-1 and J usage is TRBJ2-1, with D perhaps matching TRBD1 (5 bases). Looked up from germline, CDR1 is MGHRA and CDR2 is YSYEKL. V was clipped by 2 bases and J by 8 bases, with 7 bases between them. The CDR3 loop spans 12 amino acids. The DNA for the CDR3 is TGCGCCAGCAGCCAACAGGGTTATGAGCAGTTCTTC. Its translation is CASSQQGYEQFF.

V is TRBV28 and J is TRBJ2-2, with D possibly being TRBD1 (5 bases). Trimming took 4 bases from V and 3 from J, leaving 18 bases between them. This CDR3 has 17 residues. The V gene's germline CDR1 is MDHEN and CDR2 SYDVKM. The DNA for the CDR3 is TGTGCCAGCAGTTCCTTAGTTCGCAGGGTCCACACCGGGGAGCTGTTTTTT. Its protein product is CASSSLVRRVHTGELFF.

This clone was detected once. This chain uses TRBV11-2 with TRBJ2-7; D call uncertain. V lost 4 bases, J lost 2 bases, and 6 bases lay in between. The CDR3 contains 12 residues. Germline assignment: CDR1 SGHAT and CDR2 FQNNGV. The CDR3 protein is CASSSLTYEQYF. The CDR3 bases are TGTGCCAGCAGCTCCCTTACCTACGAGCAGTACTTC.

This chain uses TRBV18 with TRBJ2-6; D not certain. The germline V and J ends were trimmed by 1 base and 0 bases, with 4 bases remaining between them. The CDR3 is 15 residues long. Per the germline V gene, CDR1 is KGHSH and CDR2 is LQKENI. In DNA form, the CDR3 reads TGTGCCAGCTCACCACAGCCCTCTGGGGCCAACGTCCTGACTTTC. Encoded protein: CASSPQPSGANVLTF.

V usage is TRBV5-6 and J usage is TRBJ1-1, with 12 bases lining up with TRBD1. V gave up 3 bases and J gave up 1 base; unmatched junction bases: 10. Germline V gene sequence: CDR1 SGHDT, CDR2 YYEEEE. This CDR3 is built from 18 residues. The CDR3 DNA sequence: TGTGCCAGCAGCTCCGGGACAGGGGGCGCGTCAAGGAACACTGAAGCTTTCTTT. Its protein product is CASSSGTGGASRNTEAFF.

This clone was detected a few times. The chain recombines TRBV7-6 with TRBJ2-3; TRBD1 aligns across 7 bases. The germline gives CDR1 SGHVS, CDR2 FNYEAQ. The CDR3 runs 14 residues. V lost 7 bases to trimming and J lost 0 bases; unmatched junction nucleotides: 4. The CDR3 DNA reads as TGTGCCAGCACAGAGACAGGGAGCACAGATACGCAGTATTTT. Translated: CASTETGSTDTQYF.

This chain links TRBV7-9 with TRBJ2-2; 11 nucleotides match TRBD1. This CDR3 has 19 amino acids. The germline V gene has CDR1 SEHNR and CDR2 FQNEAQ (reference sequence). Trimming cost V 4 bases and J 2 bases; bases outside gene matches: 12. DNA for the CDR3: TGTGCCAGCAGCTCACATAACTTCGGACAGGGGGCCAACACCGGGGAGCTGTTTTTT. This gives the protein CASSSHNFGQGANTGELFF. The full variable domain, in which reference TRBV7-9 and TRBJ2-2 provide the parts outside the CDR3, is DTGVSQNPRHKITKRGQNVTFRCDPISEHNRLYWYRQTLGQGPEFLTYFQNEAQLEKSRLLSDRFSAERPKGSFSTLEIQRTEQGDSAMYLCASSSHNFGQGANTGELFFGEGSRLTVL.

This CDR3 is CASSLFISGGHNEQFF. DNA of the CDR3: TGTGCCAGCAGCTTATTTATTAGCGGGGGCCACAATGAGCAGTTCTTC. This sequence joins TRBV7-2 and TRBJ2-1; 9 nucleotides agree with TRBD2. Germline values: CDR1 SGHTA, CDR2 FQGNSA. The CDR3 contains 16 residues. J gave up 5 bases and V 2 bases, and 7 bases lay outside the gene matches.